This TCR beta chain came from a study of blood T cell repertoires in COVID-19. The table came from immunoSEQ multiplex PCR; TCRdb's copy has only in-frame clones and leaves some out. This sample has approximately 280,000 clones, with 85% found just once. This CDR3 is 15 amino acids long. The V and J ends lost 5 bases and 0 bases respectively, with 11 bases between them. CDR1 and CDR2 from the germline V gene are LNHDA and SQIVND (reference sequence). Sequences were obtained from PBMCs or T cells enriched from blood (not recorded which). The source of this sequence is a woman in her forties or fifties who had recovered from COVID-19. The chain is built from TRBV19 and TRBJ1-5; a possible D gene is TRBD1 (5 bases). CDR3 amino acids: CASSVTENSNQPQHF. CDR3 nucleotides: TGTGCCAGTAGTGTGACAGAAAATAGCAATCAGCCCCAGCATTTT.